The clone carrying this T cell receptor (beta chain) was recorded many times. Its antigen is still unknown. These data come from a study of T cells in Graves' hyperthyroidism and ophthalmopathy. For the study at large: Peripheral blood sampling occurred at initial diagnosis, before any treatment.

Using RNA transcripts as the source, TCR beta CDR3 regions were amplified. Primed by the HTBI set, a first-round RT-PCR was run on the TCR CDR3. One entry per CDR3 protein results from TCRdb running MiXCR on the multiplex PCR reads. The data show 250,000 to 300,000 distinct CDR3 sequences, roughly 19% seen once. CDR3 length: 15 amino acids. V was cut by 5 bases and J by 7 bases, with 15 bases left in between. Findings and caveats of the study: Most thyroid clonotypes expanded above 0.001 appeared in blood too. With a median lead of approximately 6.4 months before onset, the model predicted ophthalmopathy.

The chain joins TRBV12-3 or TRBV12-4 to TRBJ1-6, with D perhaps matching TRBD1 (5 bases). The sequenced sample consisted of blood. This receptor was obtained from a man between 45 and 60 years old with Graves' ophthalmopathy. CDR3 coding DNA: TGTGCCAGCAGTCTCTCCGGGACGGGGAATTCACCCCTCCACTTT. It encodes CASSLSGTGNSPLHF.